This TCR beta chain was recorded in a study of blood T cell repertoires in COVID-19. V gave up 7 bases and J gave up 1 base; unmatched junction bases: 10. CDR3 length: 16 residues. The V gene's germline CDR1 is LNHDA and CDR2 SQIVND (reference sequence). Measured with immunoSEQ multiplex PCR; TCRdb has only the in-frame clones, and not every one. The table has some 100,000 clones, just over 90% seen once. The TCR originated in a man aged 60-69 years with acute or convalescent COVID-19. J is TRBJ1-5 and V is TRBV19; 7 positions agree with TRBD1. Sequencing input: peripheral blood. The CDR3 nucleotides are TGTGCCAGTACCTTCCGGACAGGCCCAAGCAATCAGCCCCAGCATTTT. Protein: CASTFRTGPSNQPQHF.